The rows below give T cell receptor beta chains drawn from one sample of a study of cytomegalovirus exposure and HLA in healthy donors. The protocol was immunoSEQ multiplex PCR, while the TCRdb copy is restricted to in-frame clones and leaves out a portion. The table includes about 160,000 clones, more than 70% detected once. Sample: PBMCs. The receptors stem from a man aged 60-69 years in good health and CMV-seronegative. Both conserved end residues are part of each CDR3. D genes are given only for firm matches. The listing skips clone size in some rows; elsewhere it reads once, few, many or a size class.

TRBV7-2	.	TRBJ2-3	.	CASSLQSGRPPDTQYF	TGTGCCAGCAGCTTACAGAGCGGAAGACCTCCAGATACGCAGTATTTT
TRBV7-2	.	TRBJ2-7	TRBD2	CASRRGTSGWYEQYF	TGTGCCAGCAGAAGGGGCACTAGCGGATGGTACGAGCAGTACTTC
TRBV7-2	.	TRBJ2-7	.	CASSLAGSTYEQYF	TGTGCCAGCAGCTTAGCGGGCTCCACCTACGAGCAGTACTTC
TRBV11-2	.	TRBJ2-1	.	CASSRTTGSGEQFF	TGTGCCAGCAGCCGAACGACTGGTTCAGGGGAGCAGTTCTTC
TRBV11-2	.	TRBJ2-2	TRBD2	CASSLTLDTSGRFTGELFF	TGTGCCAGCAGCTTAACCCTGGATACTAGCGGGAGGTTCACCGGGGAGCTGTTTTTT
TRBV11-2	few	TRBJ2-7	.	CASSSNRDSSYEQYF	TGTGCCAGCAGCTCTAACCGGGACTCCTCCTACGAGCAGTACTTC
TRBV7-9	.	TRBJ2-6	.	CASSSAGSGANVLTF	TGTGCCAGCAGCTCGGCAGGCTCCGGGGCCAACGTCCTGACTTTC
TRBV4-2	.	TRBJ1-1	.	CASSQVGELSFAEAFF	TGTGCCAGCAGCCAAGTCGGGGAGCTCTCGTTCGCTGAAGCTTTCTTT
TRBV5-6	.	TRBJ2-7	TRBD1	CASSSGQARYEQYF	TGTGCCAGCAGCTCCGGACAGGCGAGGTACGAGCAGTACTTC
TRBV6-1	.	TRBJ2-4	TRBD1	CASSLDRAKNIQYF	TGTGCCAGCAGTCTGGACAGGGCCAAAAACATTCAGTACTTC
TRBV5-1	.	TRBJ2-7	.	CASSLGSGPLQEQYF	TGCGCCAGCAGCTTGGGGAGCGGGCCTCTCCAAGAGCAGTACTTC